The present T cell receptor (beta chain) was sequenced within a study of blood T cell repertoires in COVID-19. The CDR3 contains 17 residues. Germline CDR1 LGHNA, CDR2 YNFKEQ. V shed 3 bases, J shed 0 bases, and the junction held 5 bases outside the gene matches. Per the original methods: Nucleated cell counts were estimated from reference gene primer amplification. Profiling relied on immunoSEQ multiplex PCR, and the TCRdb table lists in-frame clones only, not all of them. D and trimming were read from the DNA, whereas the V and J calls and clone size are those reported in that table. The sample contains hundreds of thousands of clones, almost 85% of which appear only once.

This TCR came from a man over 45 with active or convalescent COVID-19. The specimen sequenced was peripheral blood. The chain uses TRBV4-2 and TRBJ2-2; 9 nucleotides agree with TRBD1. This CDR3 reads CASSQARDRANTGELFF. Written as DNA, the CDR3 is TGTGCCAGCAGCCAGGCCCGGGACAGGGCGAACACCGGGGAGCTGTTTTTT.